Each of the 25 T cell receptor beta chains below was sequenced from the same sample in a study of T cells in localized non-small cell lung cancer. Method: immunoSEQ multiplex PCR; TCRdb's copy keeps in-frame clones and lacks some. This table holds around 130,000 clones, roughly 90% found once. Sequenced material: peripheral blood, taken before any cancer treatment. The receptors were gathered from a female donor older than 55 with stage I lung adenocarcinoma.

The chain couples TRBV28 to TRBJ2-1; D is perhaps TRBD2 (5 bases). Germline values: CDR1 MDHEN, CDR2 SYDVKM. Trimming stripped 2 bases from V and 3 bases from J, with 23 bases between. This CDR3 region has 19 residues. DNA for the CDR3: TGTGCCAGCAGTTTAGGTGGGCTCCTCTGGTCACGGGACTACAATGAGCAGTTCTTC. It translates to CASSLGGLLWSRDYNEQFF.

The V call is TRBV11-1, the J call TRBJ2-1, with D possibly matching TRBD2 (6 bases). V was clipped by 5 bases and J by 1 base, with 12 bases between them. The germline gives CDR1 SGHAT, CDR2 FQDESV (reference sequence). This CDR3 spans 15 amino acids. For the CDR3, the DNA is TGTGCCAGCAGCCTCGGGGGATGGTCCTACAATGAGCAGTTCTTC. Translation: CASSLGGWSYNEQFF.

The chain links TRBV7-2 to TRBJ2-7, with D tentatively TRBD2 (5 bases). Trimming took off 5 bases at V and 3 bases at J, with 17 bases between the two ends. CDR3 length: 15 amino acids. Germline V gene data show CDR1 as SGHTA and CDR2 as FQGNSA. Written as DNA, the CDR3 is TGTGCCAGCAGCATAGACCCCGGCGCGGGCTACGAGCAGTACTTC. Protein: CASSIDPGAGYEQYF.

The CDR3 sequence is CASSDPHGTQPRPSTDTQYF. The CDR3, as DNA: TGTGCCAGCAGTGACCCTCACGGGACTCAGCCCCGACCTAGCACAGATACGCAGTATTTT. This chain connects TRBV6-4 to TRBJ2-3; D is perhaps TRBD2 (6 bases). The CDR3 has 20 amino acids. Trimming stripped 2 bases from V and 0 bases from J, with 24 bases between. Germline V lookup: CDR1 MRHNA, CDR2 SNTAGT.

The chain has TRBV15 and TRBJ1-3; no reliable D call. Germline V gene data show CDR1 as LNHNV and CDR2 as YYDKDF (reference sequence). V was pared by 3 bases and J by 7 bases, with 10 bases between. This CDR3 has 13 amino acids. The CDR3: CATSREQDNTIYF. CDR3 coding DNA: TGTGCCACCAGCAGGGAACAAGATAACACCATATATTTT.

The chain carries TRBV5-1 and TRBJ2-2; TRBD2 aligns across 10 bases. The CDR3 covers 16 residues. Germline lookup yields CDR1 SGHRS and CDR2 YFSETQ. V gave up 0 bases and J gave up 7 bases; unmatched junction bases: 6. CDR3 DNA sequence: TGCGCCAGCAGCTTGGCCTCTAGCGGGAGCGGCGGGGAGCTGTTTTTT. Translating gives CASSLASSGSGGELFF.

This sequence joins TRBV27 and TRBJ1-5, with 8 bases lining up with TRBD1. Germline values: CDR1 MNHEY, CDR2 SMNVEV (reference sequence). The CDR3 runs 16 residues. The V gene end was trimmed by 5 bases and the J gene end by 2 bases; junction bases not matched to a gene: 8. The CDR3 reads CASSTRQGIGNQPQHF. As DNA, the CDR3 is TGTGCCAGCAGTACGCGACAGGGGATTGGCAATCAGCCCCAGCATTTT.

The gene calls are TRBV30 and TRBJ2-2; 7 bases are shared with TRBD2. Trimming cost V 0 bases and J 7 bases; bases outside gene matches: 14. The V gene's germline CDR1 is GTSNPN and CDR2 SVGIG (reference sequence). The CDR3 consists of 17 residues. DNA for the CDR3: TGTGCCTGGAGTGTACTCGTGTGGGGAGGGGTCGACGGGGAGCTGTTTTTT. Translation gives CAWSVLVWGGVDGELFF.

J is TRBJ1-1 and V is TRBV5-1; 11 bases are a match to TRBD1. Germline-derived CDR1 and CDR2 are SGHRS and YFSETQ. V gave up 0 bases and J gave up 6 bases; unmatched junction bases: 10. The CDR3 runs to 17 residues. DNA of the CDR3: TGCGCCAGCAGCTTGGAAGGACAGGGGGCGCTGGGCTCTGAAGCTTTCTTT. Its protein is CASSLEGQGALGSEAFF.

CDR3 DNA sequence: TGTGCCAGCAGCCAACTTACAGGGAGTGAGCAGTTCTTC. This translates into CASSQLTGSEQFF. The chain employs TRBV4-2 and TRBJ2-1; possible D gene TRBD1, 6 bases. Germline V CDR1 and CDR2: LGHNA, YNFKEQ. V was pared by 2 bases and J by 9 bases, with 11 bases between. This CDR3 contains 13 residues.

The V call is TRBV10-2, the J call TRBJ2-2; the match to TRBD2 covers 9 bases. The CDR3 extends over 15 amino acids. Germline loops: CDR1 WSHSY, CDR2 SAAADI. With V trimmed by 11 bases and J by 2 bases, 9 bases remained unmatched. CDR3 in amino acids: CAGQGSGSNTGELFF. CDR3 coding DNA: TGCGCCGGCCAGGGTAGCGGGAGTAACACCGGGGAGCTGTTTTTT.

The chain is built from TRBV5-4 and TRBJ2-1; 9 bases fit TRBD2. V lost 5 bases and J lost 6; bases outside the gene matches: 9. Germline assignment: CDR1 SGHNT and CDR2 YYREEE (reference sequence). The CDR3 has 15 residues. The chain's CDR3 is CASSSPGLAINEQFF. DNA of the CDR3: TGTGCCAGCAGTTCACCGGGACTAGCTATCAATGAGCAGTTCTTC. The full variable domain, rest sourced from reference TRBV5-4 and TRBJ2-1, is ETGVTQSPTHLIKTRGQQVTLRCSSQSGHNTVSWYQQALGQGPQFIFQYYREEENGRGNFPPRFSGLQFPNYSSELNVNALELDDSALYLCASSSPGLAINEQFFGPGTRLTVL.

The chain is built from TRBV5-1 and TRBJ2-6, with a weak D call TRBD2 (6 bases). This CDR3 is built from 15 residues. The V end lost 0 bases, the J end lost 3 bases, and 7 bases lay between the germline ends. Germline V gene data show CDR1 as SGHRS and CDR2 as YFSETQ. CDR3: CASSLGGVGANVLTF. The CDR3 DNA reads TGCGCCAGCAGCTTGGGCGGGGTTGGGGCCAACGTCCTGACTTTC.

The chain employs TRBV15 and TRBJ2-1; D might be TRBD2 (5 bases). This CDR3 region has 15 residues. V was clipped by 0 bases and J by 8 bases, with 14 bases between them. Looked up from germline, CDR1 is LNHNV and CDR2 is YYDKDF (reference sequence). CDR3 DNA: TGTGCCACCAGCAGAGATAATCTAGAGGGAGATGAGCAGTTCTTC. It specifies CATSRDNLEGDEQFF.

The gene calls are TRBV2 and TRBJ2-7; D is unresolved. The CDR3 spans 13 residues. Germline V gives CDR1 SNHLY, CDR2 FYNNEI. Trimming stripped 6 bases from V and 4 bases from J, with 13 bases between. The CDR3 region has the DNA TGTGCCAGCAGAGGGCTAGGTTCTTACGAGCAGTACTTC. As protein: CASRGLGSYEQYF.

The V and J genes are TRBV28 and TRBJ2-7; 8 bases are a match to TRBD2. This CDR3 comprises 14 residues. In germline, CDR1 is MDHEN, CDR2 SYDVKM. With 6 bases clipped from V and 12 bases from J, the junction kept 16 bases outside the gene matches. The CDR3 nucleotides read TGTGCCAGCAGGCAACCGGGACTAGTGAACCTATGGTACTTC. It codes for CASRQPGLVNLWYF.

This clone was seen once. The chain is built from TRBV27 and TRBJ2-7, with D possibly matching TRBD2 (6 bases). The CDR3 length is 16 residues. The germline CDR1 and CDR2 sequences are MNHEY and SMNVEV (reference sequence). V was cut by 1 base and J by 2 bases, with 15 bases left in between. As DNA, the CDR3 is TGTGCCAGCAGTTTATGGGGAGGCAGGGTCGCCTACGAGCAGTACTTC. This translates into CASSLWGGRVAYEQYF.

The chain recombines TRBV7-8 with TRBJ1-1, with 10 bases that match TRBD1. From germline, CDR1 is SGHVS and CDR2 FQNEAQ. V shed 4 bases, J shed 4 bases, and the junction held 3 bases outside the gene matches. The CDR3 covers 14 residues. The CDR3 DNA sequence: TGTGCCAGCAGCTGGGACAGGGGTGGCACTGAAGCTTTCTTT. It codes for CASSWDRGGTEAFF.

V usage is TRBV6-1 and J usage is TRBJ1-1, with a possible D match to TRBD1 (5 bases). V was clipped by 1 base and J by 6 bases, with 6 bases between them. Germline V CDR1 and CDR2: MNHNS, SASEGT. CDR3 length: 12 amino acids. Written as DNA, the CDR3 is TGTGCCAGCAGTGAAGTGGGGCCTGAAGCTTTCTTT. Its protein is CASSEVGPEAFF.

The V call is TRBV5-5, the J call TRBJ2-7, with 11 bases lining up with TRBD2. The V gene end was trimmed by 0 bases and the J gene end by 7 bases; junction bases not matched to a gene: 6. The CDR3 extends over 15 amino acids. The germline V gene has CDR1 SGHKS and CDR2 YYEKEE (reference sequence). The CDR3 DNA reads TGTGCCAGCAGCTTGGAACTAGCGGGAGTAGGGGAGCAGTACTTC. Its protein is CASSLELAGVGEQYF.

The chain is built from TRBV6-1 and TRBJ2-5; the match to TRBD2 covers 9 bases. Losses at the gene ends were 4 bases for V and 5 bases for J; bases not matched to a gene: 5. CDR1 and CDR2 from the germline V gene are MNHNS and SASEGT. The CDR3 extends over 14 amino acids. The CDR3, as DNA: TGTGCCAGCAGTGCGGCGGGGGGGTCTGAGACCCAGTACTTC. It yields the protein CASSAAGGSETQYF.

This chain connects TRBV5-1 to TRBJ2-3, with TRBD1 matching over 7 bases. There are 16 residues in the CDR3. Trimming took 4 bases from V and 2 from J; bases not matched to a gene: 10. CDR1 and CDR2 (germline): SGHRS, YFSETQ. CDR3 sequence reads: CASSTGQAGLTDTQYF. For the CDR3, the DNA is TGCGCCAGCAGCACAGGACAGGCTGGACTCACAGATACGCAGTATTTT.

The genes are TRBV5-6 and TRBJ1-2; D possibly corresponds to TRBD1 (5 bases). CDR1 and CDR2 (germline): SGHDT, YYEEEE. This CDR3 contains 15 residues. Trimming shortened V by 0 bases and J by 3 bases, and 12 bases separated the two germline ends. This CDR3 is CASSLVQVRDYGYTF. The CDR3, as DNA: TGTGCCAGCAGCTTGGTACAAGTCAGGGACTATGGCTACACCTTC. The full variable domain, completed using reference TRBV5-6 and TRBJ1-2, is DAGVTQSPTHLIKTRGQQVTLRCSPKSGHDTVSWYQQALGQGPQFIFQYYEEEERQRGNFPDRFSGHQFPNYSSELNVNALLLGDSALYLCASSLVQVRDYGYTFGSGTRLTVV.

V is TRBV6-1 and J is TRBJ1-1, with 9 bases matching TRBD1. Trimming took 8 bases from V and 0 from J; bases not matched to a gene: 1. Germline loops: CDR1 MNHNS, CDR2 SASEGT. There are 13 residues in the CDR3. The CDR3 loop is CASGDRVNTEAFF. CDR3 nucleotide sequence: TGTGCCAGCGGGGACAGGGTGAACACTGAAGCTTTCTTT.

The gene calls are TRBV5-6 and TRBJ2-1; unclear D gene. The V end was cut by 4 bases, the J end by 2 bases, with 10 bases between. Germline V gene lookup returns CDR1 SGHDT and CDR2 YYEEEE. This CDR3 comprises 14 residues. As DNA, the CDR3 is TGTGCCAGCAGCCCTTCGGGCCCCTACAATGAGCAGTTCTTC. It codes for CASSPSGPYNEQFF.